This T cell receptor (beta chain) emerged from a study of blood T cells in healthy people across ages (dated by TCRdb to the mid-2010s). About the investigation overall: In model experiments, template switching captured roughly one uniquely barcoded TCR beta cDNA molecule for every two T cells. Using deep sequencing normalized with unique cDNA molecular identifiers, the study measured how TCR beta repertoire diversity changes with age. Using the same blood draw, the study looked at two additional independent replicas of 1 million unique cDNA reads for two donors, one aged 18 to 30 and the other aged 80 or older. The donors were divided into four age groups: young (average approximately 16 years), middle-aged (approximately 42), aged (approximately 59) and long-lived (around 87). To avoid experimental bias, donors of different ages were randomly spread across the sequencing lanes. The paper as a whole reports these results and caveats: Because profiling used bulk unsorted PBMCs, naive and antigen-experienced compartments could not be compared conclusively. There was a strong correlation between observed TCR beta diversity and the percentage of naive T cells measured by flow cytometry. The long-lived group showed more naive CD4+ T cells, fewer expanded clones and increased TCR diversity than the aged group, suggesting age selection. Estimates of total diversity based on one million sequenced T cells were regarded as lower bounds and as underestimates. As age increased, observed TCR beta diversity per million T cells dropped in a roughly linear way, and a significant reduction was already evident by age approximately 40. The CMV infection status of donors was not known, potentially confounding age-related changes in expanded clonotypes.

Systemically healthy Caucasian individuals from Russia, 39 in total and aged roughly 6 to 100 years, were included as donors. Roughly 9 milliliters of peripheral blood were drawn from each donor into EDTA-treated Vacutainer tubes. PBMCs were isolated by Ficoll-Paque density-gradient centrifugation, with at least 6.5 million obtained per sample. Total RNA was extracted from PBMCs with Trizol reagent, with at least 6 micrograms obtained per sample. For every donor, an aliquot of PBMCs went through flow cytometry to measure the percentages of naive CD45RAhigh/CD27high T cells. Including cysteine and phenylalanine, the CDR3 has 15 amino acids. Kept here is only the CDR3 DNA, which spans 45 bases and is read in frame from base 1. A distance of 12 bases separates the germline ends of V and J, which lose 3 bases and 1 base respectively. CDR1 and CDR2, looked up from the germline V gene, are MGHDK and SYGVNS.

This clonotype was picked up a small number of times. Its antigen specificity is not known. The input lacks base qualities; no much larger clone sits a single base away. Library construction relied on 5' RACE. This sample was sequenced with an Illumina HiSeq 2500. A second PCR of about 7 to 12 cycles was performed with a sample-barcoded 5' primer and a J-beta primer mix. A unique molecular identifier was introduced onto each TCR beta cDNA molecule by a template-switch 5' adaptor carrying 12 random nucleotides. Each sample yielded at least 2.5 million CDR3-containing paired-end reads. All of the RNA was converted into first-strand cDNA using the Mint cDNA synthesis kit, with a TRBC-specific oligonucleotide serving as the primer. All cDNA was treated with uracil-DNA glycosylase and then went through a first 18-cycle PCR with the universal primers M1SS and BC2_uni_R. As for the authors' bioinformatics: For normalization, 1 million high-quality reads were randomly selected from each sample, with every read carrying a distinct molecular identifier. Instead of being binned into consensus sequences, reads that shared molecular identifiers were thrown out. MiTCR, run with a Q25 quality threshold and the strictest error-elimination algorithm, handled CDR3 identification, clonotype clustering and error correction. A nonparametric unseen species model using Euler transformation provided a lower-bound estimate of total TCR beta diversity. Using fastp trimming at Q25 and MiXCR clonotype assembly, TCRdb reanalyzed the public sequencing data and kept in-frame beta chains. Rows matching on CDR3 protein sequence are summarized as one entry with the most common DNA and genes. TCRdb's processing, not the authors', yielded these V and J calls. The sample includes about 640,000 distinct CDR3 sequences, with roughly 58% observed a single time. 30% to 40% of the sample is in the top ten clones.

Sequencing used blood. The clonotype comes from a man between 60 and 75 years old in good health. The rearrangement joined TRBV25-1 to TRBJ2-5, and perhaps TRBD1 as D gene, on 6 matching bases. The sequence in DNA is TGTGCCAGCAGTGATCCCAGGGGATCCCAAGAGACCCAGTACTTC. Its coded protein is CASSDPRGSQETQYF.